This TCR beta chain appears in the sequencing data of a study of long-term antiretroviral therapy in people with HIV. Overall study: It was about a decade before the 2015 immediate-ART recommendation that the earliest samples were taken. Study-level points and caveats: In samples taken after ART, diversity increased but remained below transplant donor control levels. HIV repertoires showed narrower CDR3 length ranges than controls.

Survey-level immunoSEQ v3.0 assays were run. The assay was immunoSEQ multiplex PCR, and TCRdb's table has in-frame clones only and misses some. Of some 47,000 clones in the sample, about 96% were seen once. Turning to this clone: As yet, its antigen is unknown.

No donor had fewer than one pre-ART PBMC sample or fewer than two post-ART PBMC samples. The trim removed 2 bases at V and 6 bases at J, leaving 2 bases unmatched. Germline-derived CDR1 and CDR2 are MRHNA and SNTAGT. This CDR3 has 13 amino acids. The starting material was unsorted PBMCs, obtained 3.7 years after starting antiretroviral therapy. V gene TRBV6-4 combines with J gene TRBJ1-1, with 8 positions matching TRBD1. The sequence came from a woman aged 50 to 60 with HIV. The CDR3 spells CASSDRTGSEAFF. In DNA form, the CDR3 reads TGTGCCAGCAGTGACAGGACAGGGTCTGAAGCTTTCTTT.